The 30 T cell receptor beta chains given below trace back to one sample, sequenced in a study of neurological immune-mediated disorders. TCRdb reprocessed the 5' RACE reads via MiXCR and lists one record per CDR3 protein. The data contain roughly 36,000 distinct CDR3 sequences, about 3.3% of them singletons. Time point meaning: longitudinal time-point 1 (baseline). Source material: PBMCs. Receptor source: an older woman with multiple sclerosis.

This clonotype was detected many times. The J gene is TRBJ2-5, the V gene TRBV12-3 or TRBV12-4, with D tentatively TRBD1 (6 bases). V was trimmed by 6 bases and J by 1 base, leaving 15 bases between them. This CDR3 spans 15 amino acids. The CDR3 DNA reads TGTGCCAGCAGAGCTTGGGGGCGGATCCAAGAGACCCAGTACTTC. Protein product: CASRAWGRIQETQYF.

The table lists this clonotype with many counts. The chain's CDR3 is CASSEVWSYGYTF. CDR3 in DNA: TGTGCCAGCAGTGAAGTTTGGAGCTATGGCTACACCTTC. The genes are TRBV25-1 and TRBJ1-2; no definite D call. Trimming removed 2 bases from V and 4 bases from J, with 8 bases in between. The CDR3 totals 13 residues. CDR1 MGHDK and CDR2 SYGVNS come from the germline V gene.

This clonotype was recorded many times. The CDR3 DNA reads as TGTGCCACCTATCACTTCCGGGGAAATGAGCAGTTCTTC. It encodes CATYHFRGNEQFF. The chain couples TRBV12-3 or TRBV12-4 to TRBJ2-1, with D perhaps TRBD2 (5 bases). Trimming took off 10 bases at V and 7 bases at J, with 17 bases between the two ends. This CDR3 is 13 amino acids long.

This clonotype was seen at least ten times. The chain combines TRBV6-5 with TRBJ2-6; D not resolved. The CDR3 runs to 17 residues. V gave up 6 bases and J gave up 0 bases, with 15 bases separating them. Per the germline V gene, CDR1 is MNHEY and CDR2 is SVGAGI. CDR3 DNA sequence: TGTGCCAGCAGCCGTACCCTCATACGCTCTGGGGCCAACGTCCTGACTTTC. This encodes CASSRTLIRSGANVLTF.

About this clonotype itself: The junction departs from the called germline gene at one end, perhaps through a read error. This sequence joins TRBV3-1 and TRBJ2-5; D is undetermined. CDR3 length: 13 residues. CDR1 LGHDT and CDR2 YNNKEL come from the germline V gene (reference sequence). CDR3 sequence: CASRQGLQETQYF. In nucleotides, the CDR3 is TGTGCCAGCAGACAAGGGCTCCAAGAGACCCAGTACTTC.

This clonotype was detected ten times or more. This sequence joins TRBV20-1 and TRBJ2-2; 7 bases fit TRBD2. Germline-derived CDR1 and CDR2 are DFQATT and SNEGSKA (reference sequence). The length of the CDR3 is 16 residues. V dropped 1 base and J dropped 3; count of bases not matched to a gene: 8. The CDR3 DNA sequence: TGCAGTGCTAGAGTTTGGCGAACTAGCGACACCGGGGAGCTGTTTTTT. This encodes CSARVWRTSDTGELFF.

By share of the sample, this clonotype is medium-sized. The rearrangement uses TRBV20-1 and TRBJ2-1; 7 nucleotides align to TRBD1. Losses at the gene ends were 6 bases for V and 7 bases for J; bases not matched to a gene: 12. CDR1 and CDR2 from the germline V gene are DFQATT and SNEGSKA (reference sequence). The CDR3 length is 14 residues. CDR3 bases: TGCAGTGCAAAGACAGGGAGATTGGGTAATGAGCAGTTCTTC. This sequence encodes CSAKTGRLGNEQFF.

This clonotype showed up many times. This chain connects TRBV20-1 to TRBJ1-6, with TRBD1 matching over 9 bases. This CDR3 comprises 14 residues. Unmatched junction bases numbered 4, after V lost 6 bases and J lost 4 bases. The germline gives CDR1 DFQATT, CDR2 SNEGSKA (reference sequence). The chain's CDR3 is CSATGTGYNSPLHF. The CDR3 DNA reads TGCAGTGCCACCGGGACAGGGTATAATTCACCCCTCCACTTT.

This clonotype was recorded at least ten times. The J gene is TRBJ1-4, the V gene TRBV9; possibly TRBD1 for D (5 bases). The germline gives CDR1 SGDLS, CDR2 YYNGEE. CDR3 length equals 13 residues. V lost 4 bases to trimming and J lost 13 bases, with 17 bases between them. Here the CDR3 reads CASSPLTDGILFF. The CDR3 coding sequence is TGTGCCAGCAGCCCCCTGACAGATGGGATACTGTTTTTT. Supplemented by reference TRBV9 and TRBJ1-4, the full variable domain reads DSGVTQTPKHLITATGQRVTLRCSPRSGDLSVYWYQQSLDQGLQFLIQYYNGEERAKGNILERFSAQQFPDLHSELNLSSLELGDSALYFCASSPLTDGILFFGSGTQLSVL.

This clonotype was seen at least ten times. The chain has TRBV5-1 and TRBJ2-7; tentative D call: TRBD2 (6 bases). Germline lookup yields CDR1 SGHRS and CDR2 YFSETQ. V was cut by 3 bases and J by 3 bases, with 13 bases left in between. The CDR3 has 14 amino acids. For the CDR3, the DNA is TGCGCCAGCAGCTCCAATCCGACTAGCTACGAGCAGTACTTC. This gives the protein CASSSNPTSYEQYF. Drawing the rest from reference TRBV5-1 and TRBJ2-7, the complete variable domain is KAGVTQTPRYLIKTRGQQVTLSCSPISGHRSVSWYQQTPGQGLQFLFEYFSETQRNKGNFPGRFSGRQFSNSRSEMNVSTLELGDSALYLCASSSNPTSYEQYFGPGTRLTVT.

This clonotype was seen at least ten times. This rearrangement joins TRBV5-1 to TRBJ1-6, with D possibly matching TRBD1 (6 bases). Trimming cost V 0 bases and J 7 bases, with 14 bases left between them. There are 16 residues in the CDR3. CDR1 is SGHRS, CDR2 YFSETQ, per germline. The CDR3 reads CASSLAGGRANSPLHF. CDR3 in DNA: TGCGCCAGCAGCTTGGCCGGGGGCAGGGCCAATTCACCCCTCCACTTT.

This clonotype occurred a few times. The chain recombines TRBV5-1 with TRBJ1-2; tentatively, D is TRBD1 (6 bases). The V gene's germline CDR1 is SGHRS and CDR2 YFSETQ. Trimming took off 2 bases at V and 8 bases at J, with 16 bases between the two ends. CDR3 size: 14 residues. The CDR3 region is CASSFGVQGQGYTF. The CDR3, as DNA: TGCGCCAGCAGCTTCGGCGTGCAGGGACAAGGCTACACCTTC. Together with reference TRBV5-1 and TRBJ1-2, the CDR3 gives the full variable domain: KAGVTQTPRYLIKTRGQQVTLSCSPISGHRSVSWYQQTPGQGLQFLFEYFSETQRNKGNFPGRFSGRQFSNSRSEMNVSTLELGDSALYLCASSFGVQGQGYTFGSGTRLTVV.

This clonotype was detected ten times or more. The CDR3 region is CASSPTGVMNTEAFF. The CDR3 nucleotides are TGTGCCAGCTCACCCACGGGCGTAATGAACACTGAAGCTTTCTTT. This chain joins TRBV18 and TRBJ1-1; no clear D gene. V was pared by 3 bases and J by 0 bases, with 11 bases between. The germline CDR1 and CDR2 sequences are KGHSH and LQKENI. CDR3 length equals 15 residues.

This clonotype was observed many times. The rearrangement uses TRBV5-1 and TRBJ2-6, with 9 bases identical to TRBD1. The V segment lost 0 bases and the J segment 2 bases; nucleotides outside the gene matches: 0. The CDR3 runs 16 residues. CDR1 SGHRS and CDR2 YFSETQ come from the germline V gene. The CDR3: CASSLGDRAGANVLTF. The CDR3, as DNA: TGCGCCAGCAGCTTGGGGGACAGGGCTGGGGCCAACGTCCTGACTTTC.

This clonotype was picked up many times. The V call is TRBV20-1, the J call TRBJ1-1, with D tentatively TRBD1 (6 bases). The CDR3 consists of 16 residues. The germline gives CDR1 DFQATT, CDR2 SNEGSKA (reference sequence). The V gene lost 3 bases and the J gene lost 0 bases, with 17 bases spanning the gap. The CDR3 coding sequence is TGCAGTGCTAGGGACAGATTTATTTTACTGAACACTGAAGCTTTCTTT. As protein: CSARDRFILLNTEAFF.

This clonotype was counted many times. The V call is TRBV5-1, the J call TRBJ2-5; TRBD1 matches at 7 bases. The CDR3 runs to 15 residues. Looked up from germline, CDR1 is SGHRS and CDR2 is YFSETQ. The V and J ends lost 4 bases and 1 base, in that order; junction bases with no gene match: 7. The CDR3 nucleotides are TGCGCCAGCAGCGGCAGGGACAGTACCCAAGAGACCCAGTACTTC. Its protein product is CASSGRDSTQETQYF. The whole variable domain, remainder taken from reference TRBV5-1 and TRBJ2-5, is KAGVTQTPRYLIKTRGQQVTLSCSPISGHRSVSWYQQTPGQGLQFLFEYFSETQRNKGNFPGRFSGRQFSNSRSEMNVSTLELGDSALYLCASSGRDSTQETQYFGPGTRLLVL.

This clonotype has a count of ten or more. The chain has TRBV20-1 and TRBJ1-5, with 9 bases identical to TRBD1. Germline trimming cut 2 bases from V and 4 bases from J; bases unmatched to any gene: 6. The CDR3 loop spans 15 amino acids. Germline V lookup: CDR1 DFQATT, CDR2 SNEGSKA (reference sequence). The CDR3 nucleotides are TGCAGTGCTAGATCGGACAGGGGCATGAATCAGCCCCAGCATTTT. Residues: CSARSDRGMNQPQHF.

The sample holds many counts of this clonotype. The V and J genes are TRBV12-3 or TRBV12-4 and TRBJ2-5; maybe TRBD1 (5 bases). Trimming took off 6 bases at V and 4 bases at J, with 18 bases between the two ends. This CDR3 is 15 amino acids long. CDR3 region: CASSLHLGQAETQYF. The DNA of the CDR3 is TGTGCCAGCAGCCTCCATTTGGGGCAGGCAGAGACCCAGTACTTC.

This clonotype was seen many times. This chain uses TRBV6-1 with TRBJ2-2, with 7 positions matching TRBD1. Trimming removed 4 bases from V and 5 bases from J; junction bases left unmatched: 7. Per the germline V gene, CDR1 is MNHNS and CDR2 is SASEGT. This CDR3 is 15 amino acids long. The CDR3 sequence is CASSAPGQKTGELFF. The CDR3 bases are TGTGCCAGCAGTGCCCCGGGACAGAAGACCGGGGAGCTGTTTTTT.

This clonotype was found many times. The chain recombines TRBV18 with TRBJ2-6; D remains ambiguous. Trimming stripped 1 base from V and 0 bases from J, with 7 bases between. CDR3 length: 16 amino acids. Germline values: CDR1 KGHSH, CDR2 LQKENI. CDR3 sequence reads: CASSPLQASGANVLTF. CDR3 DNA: TGTGCCAGCTCACCACTGCAGGCCTCTGGGGCCAACGTCCTGACTTTC. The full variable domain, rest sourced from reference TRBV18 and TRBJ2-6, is NAGVMQNPRHLVRRRGQEARLRCSPMKGHSHVYWYRQLPEEGLKFMVYLQKENIIDESGMPKERFSAEFPKEGPSILRIQQVVRGDSAAYFCASSPLQASGANVLTFGAGSRLTVL.

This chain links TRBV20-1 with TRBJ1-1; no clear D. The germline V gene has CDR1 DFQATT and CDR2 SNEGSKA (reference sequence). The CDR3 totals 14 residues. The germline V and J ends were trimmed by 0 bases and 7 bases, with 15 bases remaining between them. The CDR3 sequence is CSARDSSTPGEAFF. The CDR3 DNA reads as TGCAGTGCTAGAGATTCTAGCACCCCTGGTGAAGCTTTCTTT.

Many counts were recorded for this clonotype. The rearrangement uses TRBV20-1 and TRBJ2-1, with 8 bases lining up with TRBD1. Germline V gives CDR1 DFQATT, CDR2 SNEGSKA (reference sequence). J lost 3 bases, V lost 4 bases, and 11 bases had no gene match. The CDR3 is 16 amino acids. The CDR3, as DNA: TGCAGTGCTAAAGGCACAGGGGGTGCCTACTACAATGAGCAGTTCTTC. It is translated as CSAKGTGGAYYNEQFF.

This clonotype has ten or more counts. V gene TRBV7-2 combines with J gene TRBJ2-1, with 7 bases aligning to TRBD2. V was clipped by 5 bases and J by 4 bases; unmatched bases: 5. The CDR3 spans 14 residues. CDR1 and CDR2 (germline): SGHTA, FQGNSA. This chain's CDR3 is CASSLGGGYNEQFF. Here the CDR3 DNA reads TGTGCCAGCAGCCTGGGGGGGGGGTACAATGAGCAGTTCTTC.

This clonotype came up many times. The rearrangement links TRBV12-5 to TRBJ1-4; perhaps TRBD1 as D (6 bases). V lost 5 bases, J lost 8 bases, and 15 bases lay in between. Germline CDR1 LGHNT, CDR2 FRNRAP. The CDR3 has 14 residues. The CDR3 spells CASGQDSLKEKLFF. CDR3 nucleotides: TGTGCTAGTGGTCAGGACAGTTTAAAGGAAAAACTGTTTTTT.

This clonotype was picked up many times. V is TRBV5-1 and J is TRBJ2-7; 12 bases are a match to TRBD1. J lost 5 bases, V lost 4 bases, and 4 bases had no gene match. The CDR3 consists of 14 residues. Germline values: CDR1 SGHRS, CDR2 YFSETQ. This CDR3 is CASSEGQGAHEQYF. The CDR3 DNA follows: TGCGCCAGCAGCGAGGGACAGGGGGCCCACGAGCAGTACTTC.

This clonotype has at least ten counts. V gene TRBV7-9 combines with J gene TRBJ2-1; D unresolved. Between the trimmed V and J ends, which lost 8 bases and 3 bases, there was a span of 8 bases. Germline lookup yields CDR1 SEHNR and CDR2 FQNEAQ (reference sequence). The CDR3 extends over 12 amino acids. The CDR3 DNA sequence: TGTGCCAGCCGGTCAAACTACAATGAGCAGTTCTTC. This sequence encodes CASRSNYNEQFF.

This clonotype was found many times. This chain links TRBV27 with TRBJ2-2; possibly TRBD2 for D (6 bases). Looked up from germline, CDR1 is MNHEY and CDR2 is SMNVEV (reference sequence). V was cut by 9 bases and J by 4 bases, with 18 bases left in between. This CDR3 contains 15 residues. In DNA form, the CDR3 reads TGTGCCAGTCACCGGGACCCCGGGGGCACCGGGGAGCTGTTTTTT. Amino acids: CASHRDPGGTGELFF.

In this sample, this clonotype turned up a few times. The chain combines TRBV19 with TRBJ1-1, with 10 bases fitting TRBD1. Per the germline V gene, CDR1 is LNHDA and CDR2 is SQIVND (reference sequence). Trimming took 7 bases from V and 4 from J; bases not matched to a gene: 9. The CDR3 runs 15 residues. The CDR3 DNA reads TGTGCCAGTACTCCCACTGGACAGGGGGTCACTGAAGCTTTCTTT. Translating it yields CASTPTGQGVTEAFF. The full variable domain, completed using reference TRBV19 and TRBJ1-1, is DGGITQSPKYLFRKEGQNVTLSCEQNLNHDAMYWYRQDPGQGLRLIYYSQIVNDFQKGDIAEGYSVSREKKESFPLTVTSAQKNPTAFYLCASTPTGQGVTEAFFGQGTRLTVV.

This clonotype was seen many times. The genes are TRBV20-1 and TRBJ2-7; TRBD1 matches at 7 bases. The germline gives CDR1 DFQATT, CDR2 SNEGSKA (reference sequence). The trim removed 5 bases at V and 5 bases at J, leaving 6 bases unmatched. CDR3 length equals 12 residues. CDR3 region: CSAPDRVNEQYF. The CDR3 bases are TGCAGTGCTCCCGACAGGGTCAACGAGCAGTACTTC.

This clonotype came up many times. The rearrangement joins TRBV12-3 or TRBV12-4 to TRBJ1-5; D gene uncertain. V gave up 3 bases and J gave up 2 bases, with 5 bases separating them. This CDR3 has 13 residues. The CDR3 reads CASSFQRNQPQHF. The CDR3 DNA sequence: TGTGCCAGCAGTTTTCAGCGCAATCAGCCCCAGCATTTT.